Ten or more counts support the clone carrying this T cell receptor beta chain. The CDR3 spans 14 residues. Germline V CDR1 and CDR2: SGHRS, YFSETQ. Trimming shortened V by 3 bases and J by 6 bases, and 12 bases separated the two germline ends. The data were taken from a study of metastatic and nonmetastatic thyroid tumors. MiXCR reprocessed the PCR reads for TCRdb. The sample lists around 16,000 clones; approximately 12% were seen once. The entire patient cohort was treatment-naive prior to thyroid surgery. Sequenced sample: tumor tissue. V gene TRBV5-1 combines with J gene TRBJ2-2; TRBD2 is a possible D gene (6 bases). The receptor comes from a female donor with papillary thyroid cancer or a benign thyroid nodule (not recorded which). Some clones in this sample may be carry-over from other donors' samples. DNA of the CDR3: TGCGCCAGCAGCTCCACGGGGGAGGCCGGGGAGCTGTTTTTT. This sequence encodes CASSSTGEAGELFF.